A selection of T cell receptor delta chains follows, all from one sample in a study of gamma-delta T cells after stem cell transplantation. TCRdb processed the RT-PCR reads again with the CATT caller. The repertoire holds fewer than 950 delta-chain clones, with under 20% as singletons. Source material: gamma-delta T cells. The receptors shown here come from a human donor. It is not recorded whose cells these are; they may come from a transplant donor. Both conserved end residues are part of each CDR3. A D gene is named only where the DNA matches it firmly. Only part of the rows carry a size: once, few, many, or a class if the clone is expanded.

v_call: TRDV2; j_call: TRDJ1; d_call: TRDD3; clone_size: few; cdr3_aa: CACDPLGDPYTDKLIF; cdr3_nt: TGTGCCTGTGACCCACTGGGGGACCCGTACACCGATAAACTCATCTTT
v_call: TRDV2; j_call: TRDJ1; d_call: TRDD3; clone_size: -; cdr3_aa: CACDALLGDTDKLIF; cdr3_nt: TGTGCCTGTGACGCTTTACTGGGGGACACCGATAAACTCATCTTT
v_call: TRDV2; j_call: TRDJ1; d_call: TRDD3; clone_size: few; cdr3_aa: CACDFLRLGDTVRDKLIF; cdr3_nt: TGTGCCTGTGACTTTCTACGTCTCGGGGATACGGTCCGAGATAAACTCATCTTT
v_call: TRDV2; j_call: TRDJ3; d_call: TRDD3; clone_size: -; cdr3_aa: CACDTGGYQSSWDTRQMFF; cdr3_nt: TGTGCCTGTGACACCGGGGGATATCAGAGCTCCTGGGACACCCGACAGATGTTTTTC
v_call: TRDV2; j_call: TRDJ1; d_call: TRDD3; clone_size: -; cdr3_aa: CACDPLTGGSAYTDKLIF; cdr3_nt: TGTGCCTGTGACCCCTTAACTGGGGGATCGGCGTACACCGATAAACTCATCTTT
v_call: TRDV2; j_call: TRDJ3; d_call: TRDD3; clone_size: -; cdr3_aa: CACDTIGGTSSWDTRQMFF; cdr3_nt: TGTGCCTGTGACACCATTGGGGGAACCAGCTCCTGGGACACCCGACAGATGTTTTTC
v_call: TRDV2; j_call: TRDJ3; d_call: -; clone_size: -; cdr3_aa: CACDRLGGGSSWDTRQMFF; cdr3_nt: TGTGCCTGTGACCGCCTGGGTGGGGGTAGCTCCTGGGACACCCGACAGATGTTTTTC
v_call: TRDV1; j_call: TRDJ1; d_call: TRDD3; clone_size: -; cdr3_aa: CALGEFLNLLTGVTDKLIF; cdr3_nt: TGTGCTCTTGGGGAATTTCTCAACCTACTTACTGGGGTTACCGATAAACTCATCTTT
v_call: TRDV1; j_call: TRDJ1; d_call: -; clone_size: few; cdr3_aa: CALGAHFLWYLTGKLIF; cdr3_nt: TGTGCTCTTGGGGCCCACTTCCTTTGGTACCTAACTGGTAAACTCATCTTT
v_call: TRDV2; j_call: TRDJ3; d_call: -; clone_size: few; cdr3_aa: CACDMASAGASWDTRQMFF; cdr3_nt: TGTGCCTGTGACATGGCGAGCGCTGGGGCTTCCTGGGACACCCGACAGATGTTTTTC
v_call: TRDV2; j_call: TRDJ1; d_call: TRDD3; clone_size: few; cdr3_aa: CACDALLGDTRGNKLIF; cdr3_nt: TGTGCCTGTGACGCTTTACTGGGGGATACGCGCGGAAATAAACTCATCTTT
v_call: TRDV2; j_call: TRDJ1; d_call: TRDD3; clone_size: -; cdr3_aa: CACEHLGGSYTDKLIF; cdr3_nt: TGTGCCTGTGAACATCTTGGGGGATCCTACACCGATAAACTCATCTTT
v_call: TRDV2; j_call: TRDJ1; d_call: -; clone_size: few; cdr3_aa: CACVTMGIPDKLIF; cdr3_nt: TGTGCCTGTGTCACCATGGGGATCCCCGATAAACTCATCTTT
v_call: TRDV2; j_call: TRDJ1; d_call: TRDD3; clone_size: few; cdr3_aa: CACDSLLGDDTDKLIF; cdr3_nt: TGTGCCTGTGACAGTTTACTGGGGGATGACACCGATAAACTCATCTTT
v_call: TRDV2; j_call: TRDJ1; d_call: -; clone_size: hyperexpanded; cdr3_aa: CACDTVENTDKLIF; cdr3_nt: TGTGCCTGTGACACCGTGGAGAACACCGATAAACTCATCTTT
v_call: TRDV2; j_call: TRDJ1; d_call: -; clone_size: few; cdr3_aa: CACDTVGTNTDKLIF; cdr3_nt: TGTGCCTGTGACACCGTGGGGACGAACACCGATAAACTCATCTTT
v_call: TRDV2; j_call: TRDJ1; d_call: -; clone_size: few; cdr3_aa: CACDLLPAGENTDKLIF; cdr3_nt: TGTGCCTGTGACTTACTGCCTGCCGGGGAGAACACCGATAAACTCATCTTT
v_call: TRDV2; j_call: TRDJ3; d_call: TRDD3; clone_size: few; cdr3_aa: CACDTVWGIPSSCDTRPMFF; cdr3_nt: TGTGCCTGTGACACCGTCTGGGGGATACCATCCTCCTGTGACACCCGCCCGATGTTTTTC
v_call: TRDV2; j_call: TRDJ3; d_call: TRDD3; clone_size: few; cdr3_aa: CACDTSGGGYHPWDTRQMFF; cdr3_nt: TGTGCCTGTGACACCAGCGGTGGGGGATACCATCCCTGGGACACCCGACAGATGTTTTTC
v_call: TRDV2; j_call: TRDJ1; d_call: -; clone_size: -; cdr3_aa: CACDQMGEETDKLIF; cdr3_nt: TGTGCCTGTGACCAGATGGGAGAGGAAACCGATAAACTCATCTTT
v_call: TRDV2; j_call: TRDJ1; d_call: TRDD3; clone_size: few; cdr3_aa: CACDTITGGPDTDKLIF; cdr3_nt: TGTGCCTGTGACACCATTACTGGGGGACCCGACACCGATAAACTCATCTTT
v_call: TRDV2; j_call: TRDJ1; d_call: TRDD3; clone_size: -; cdr3_aa: CACDGLGDLDTDKLIF; cdr3_nt: TGTGCCTGTGACGGTCTGGGGGACCTAGACACCGATAAACTCATCTTT
v_call: TRDV1; j_call: TRDJ1; d_call: -; clone_size: -; cdr3_aa: CALGELELGAAGLDKLIF; cdr3_nt: TGTGCTCTTGGGGAACTAGAGTTGGGAGCTGCTGGGCTCGATAAACTCATCTTT
v_call: TRDV2; j_call: TRDJ1; d_call: TRDD3; clone_size: -; cdr3_aa: CACFQLGDTSTDKLIF; cdr3_nt: TGTGCCTGTTTCCAACTGGGGGATACTTCCACCGATAAACTCATCTTT
v_call: TRDV2; j_call: TRDJ1; d_call: TRDD3; clone_size: few; cdr3_aa: CACDTVGTGGFLTDKLIF; cdr3_nt: TGTGCCTGTGACACCGTGGGTACTGGGGGATTCCTCACCGATAAACTCATCTTT
v_call: TRDV2; j_call: TRDJ1; d_call: TRDD3; clone_size: few; cdr3_aa: CACDPLGDTDKLIF; cdr3_nt: TGTGCCTGTGACCCGCTGGGGGATACCGATAAACTCATCTTT
v_call: TRDV2; j_call: TRDJ1; d_call: -; clone_size: -; cdr3_aa: CACDTLGPGVTDKLIF; cdr3_nt: TGTGCCTGTGACACGCTGGGGCCCGGGGTCACCGATAAACTCATCTTT
v_call: TRDV2; j_call: TRDJ1; d_call: TRDD3; clone_size: -; cdr3_aa: CACDPLGDPYTDKLIF; cdr3_nt: TGTGCCTGTGACCCCCTGGGGGACCCCTACACCGATAAACTCATCTTT
v_call: TRDV2; j_call: TRDJ1; d_call: TRDD3; clone_size: large; cdr3_aa: CACDTIGGYQKLIF; cdr3_nt: TGTGCCTGTGACACTATTGGGGGATACCAAAAACTCATCTTT
v_call: TRDV2; j_call: TRDJ1; d_call: TRDD3; clone_size: large; cdr3_aa: CACDPLLGDPSADKLIF; cdr3_nt: TGTGCCTGTGATCCCCTACTGGGGGACCCGAGCGCCGATAAACTCATCTTT
v_call: TRDV2; j_call: TRDJ1; d_call: TRDD3; clone_size: hyperexpanded; cdr3_aa: CACDVLGDTDTDKLIF; cdr3_nt: TGTGCCTGTGACGTACTGGGGGATACGGACACCGATAAACTCATCTTT
v_call: TRDV2; j_call: TRDJ3; d_call: TRDD3; clone_size: -; cdr3_aa: CACDWVLGALSWDTRQMFF; cdr3_nt: TGTGCCTGTGATTGGGTACTGGGGGCCCTCTCCTGGGACACCCGACAGATGTTTTTC
v_call: TRDV2; j_call: TRDJ1; d_call: TRDD3; clone_size: -; cdr3_aa: CACDTLLGGHTDKLIF; cdr3_nt: TGTGCCTGTGACACCCTACTGGGGGGACACACCGATAAACTCATCTTT
v_call: TRDV1; j_call: TRDJ1; d_call: TRDD3; clone_size: -; cdr3_aa: CALGELAHYWGKYTDKLIF; cdr3_nt: TGTGCTCTTGGGGAACTAGCCCACTACTGGGGGAAATACACCGATAAACTCATCTTT
v_call: TRDV2; j_call: TRDJ1; d_call: -; clone_size: few; cdr3_aa: CACDTAGVTDKLIF; cdr3_nt: TGTGCCTGTGACACCGCTGGGGTCACCGATAAACTCATCTTT
v_call: TRDV2; j_call: TRDJ1; d_call: -; clone_size: -; cdr3_aa: CACDALAYTDKLIF; cdr3_nt: TGTGCCTGTGACGCGCTAGCGTACACCGATAAACTCATCTTT
v_call: TRDV2; j_call: TRDJ1; d_call: TRDD3; clone_size: few; cdr3_aa: CACDSLRTGGYSLNTDKLIF; cdr3_nt: TGTGCCTGTGACTCACTCCGTACTGGGGGATACAGCCTAAACACCGATAAACTCATCTTT
v_call: TRDV2; j_call: TRDJ1; d_call: -; clone_size: -; cdr3_aa: CACDTLGPDDKLIF; cdr3_nt: TGTGCCTGTGACACTCTGGGGCCCGACGATAAACTCATCTTT
v_call: TRDV2; j_call: TRDJ1; d_call: TRDD3; clone_size: few; cdr3_aa: CACDPLEGDSPKPDKLIF; cdr3_nt: TGTGCCTGTGACCCCCTGGAGGGGGATTCCCCGAAACCCGATAAACTCATCTTT
v_call: TRDV2; j_call: TRDJ1; d_call: TRDD3; clone_size: few; cdr3_aa: CACDTVSPVLGDPERHDKLIF; cdr3_nt: TGTGCCTGTGACACCGTCTCTCCGGTACTGGGGGATCCGGAGAGACACGATAAACTCATCTTT
v_call: TRDV2; j_call: TRDJ1; d_call: TRDD3; clone_size: few; cdr3_aa: CACDPVGLGATDKLIF; cdr3_nt: TGTGCCTGTGACCCTGTGGGACTGGGGGCCACGGACAAACTCATCTTT
v_call: TRDV2; j_call: TRDJ1; d_call: TRDD3; clone_size: -; cdr3_aa: CACDPLGDTRSADKLIF; cdr3_nt: TGTGCCTGTGACCCCCTGGGGGATACGCGTTCGGCCGATAAACTCATCTTT
v_call: TRDV1; j_call: TRDJ1; d_call: TRDD3; clone_size: -; cdr3_aa: CALLVSPSQNWGGVTDKLIF; cdr3_nt: TGTGCTCTTTTGGTTTCCCCTTCCCAAAACTGGGGGGGAGTTACCGATAAACTCATCTTT
v_call: TRDV2; j_call: TRDJ1; d_call: -; clone_size: -; cdr3_aa: CACDTLGPRSNTDKLIF; cdr3_nt: TGTGCCTGTGACACCCTGGGGCCTCGGAGTAACACCGATAAACTCATCTTT
v_call: TRDV2; j_call: TRDJ1; d_call: -; clone_size: few; cdr3_aa: CACDPIPHTTPYTDKLIF; cdr3_nt: TGTGCCTGTGACCCGATTCCTCACACCACTCCTTACACCGATAAACTCATCTTT
v_call: TRDV3; j_call: TRDJ4; d_call: -; clone_size: -; cdr3_aa: CAFKPLSGVPPRPLIF; cdr3_nt: TGTGCCTTTAAACCTCTATCTGGGGTCCCACCCAGACCCCTGATCTTT
v_call: TRDV2; j_call: TRDJ1; d_call: TRDD3; clone_size: few; cdr3_aa: CACDTIPGGYALNTDKLIF; cdr3_nt: TGTGCCTGTGACACGATTCCTGGGGGATACGCCTTAAACACCGATAAACTCATCTTT
v_call: TRDV2; j_call: TRDJ1; d_call: TRDD3; clone_size: few; cdr3_aa: CACDLLGDRRVTDKLIF; cdr3_nt: TGTGCCTGTGACCTACTGGGGGATAGAAGGGTCACCGATAAACTCATCTTT
v_call: TRDV2; j_call: TRDJ1; d_call: TRDD3; clone_size: few; cdr3_aa: CACDSVLGDTRQGDKLIF; cdr3_nt: TGTGCCTGTGACAGTGTACTGGGGGATACGCGTCAGGGCGATAAACTCATCTTT
v_call: TRDV2; j_call: TRDJ1; d_call: TRDD3; clone_size: few; cdr3_aa: CACDLMTLGDTGTDKLIF; cdr3_nt: TGTGCCTGTGACCTGATGACCCTGGGGGATACTGGCACCGATAAACTCATCTTT
v_call: TRDV2; j_call: TRDJ1; d_call: TRDD3; clone_size: -; cdr3_aa: CACDAVSPTGGSGALADKLIF; cdr3_nt: TGTGCCTGTGACGCCGTTTCGCCTACTGGGGGGTCCGGCGCCTTGGCTGATAAACTCATCTTT
v_call: TRDV2; j_call: TRDJ2; d_call: TRDD3; clone_size: -; cdr3_aa: CACDKLGGREQLFF; cdr3_nt: TGTGCCTGTGACAAACTGGGGGGACGGGAACAACTCTTCTTT
v_call: TRDV2; j_call: TRDJ1; d_call: -; clone_size: -; cdr3_aa: CACDTLYSAGDKLIF; cdr3_nt: TGTGCCTGTGACACGTTGTACTCAGCCGGCGATAAACTCATCTTT
v_call: TRDV2; j_call: TRDJ1; d_call: -; clone_size: -; cdr3_aa: CACDTVGIPTDKLIF; cdr3_nt: TGTGCCTGTGACACCGTGGGGATCCCAACCGATAAACTCATCTTT
v_call: TRDV2; j_call: TRDJ1; d_call: TRDD3; clone_size: few; cdr3_aa: CACDTSKYWGFTDKLIF; cdr3_nt: TGTGCCTGTGACACGTCCAAGTACTGGGGGTTCACCGATAAACTCATCTTT
v_call: TRDV2; j_call: TRDJ1; d_call: TRDD3; clone_size: few; cdr3_aa: CACDTLSGGPKGHTDKLIF; cdr3_nt: TGTGCCTGTGACACTTTGTCTGGGGGACCAAAGGGGCACACCGATAAACTCATCTTT
v_call: TRDV2; j_call: TRDJ1; d_call: -; clone_size: few; cdr3_aa: CACDWVGAIDDNLIF; cdr3_nt: TGTGCCTGTGACTGGGTGGGGGCTATCGACGATAACCTCATCTTT
v_call: TRDV3; j_call: TRDJ1; d_call: -; clone_size: few; cdr3_aa: CALTFPTPVGQPKLIF; cdr3_nt: TGTGCCTTAACCTTCCCAACCCCGGTGGGTCAACCAAAACTCATCTTT
v_call: TRDV2; j_call: TRDJ1; d_call: TRDD3; clone_size: -; cdr3_aa: CACDPIGGSLYTDKLIF; cdr3_nt: TGTGCCTGTGACCCGATTGGGGGATCTTTGTACACCGATAAACTCATCTTT